The sequence of this TCR beta chain was determined in a study of T cells in Graves' hyperthyroidism and ophthalmopathy. Study-level findings and limits: Model output signaled ophthalmopathy a median roughly 6 months ahead of onset. A model of 13 V-J features distinguished ophthalmopathy from stable hyperthyroidism. Most thyroid-expanded clonotypes above 0.001 were also found in blood.

Diagnoses were established using clinical symptoms, serum thyroxine and TRAb, thyroid ultrasound and orbital computed tomography. This clonotype has just a few counts. The antigen is unknown. RNA transcripts gave rise to amplified TCR beta CDR3 regions. HTBI primers were used for first-round RT-PCR of the TCR CDR3. TCRdb fed the multiplex PCR reads into MiXCR, producing one record per CDR3 protein. This table has 500,000 to 600,000 distinct CDR3 sequences, 40% to 50% appearing once. The clonotype originates from an adult woman with Graves' disease, either hyperthyroidism or ophthalmopathy (not recorded which). Sequencing was performed on peripheral blood or thyroid tissue (not recorded which).

The CDR3 bases are TGTGCCAGCAGCTTAGTACAGGCCGCTGGAAACACCATATATTTT. It encodes CASSLVQAAGNTIYF. The rearrangement uses TRBV7-2 and TRBJ1-3; possibly TRBD1 for D (5 bases). The CDR3 spans 15 residues. In germline, CDR1 is SGHTA, CDR2 FQGNSA. The V gene lost 1 base and the J gene lost 2 bases, with 9 bases spanning the gap.